The 5 T cell receptor beta chains below were found in one sample sequenced in a study of T cell responses to AZD1222 COVID-19 vaccine. Method: immunoSEQ multiplex PCR; TCRdb's copy keeps in-frame clones and lacks some. Of about 160,000 clones in the sample, 85% to 90% are singletons; the top ten hold about 6.9%. Sequences were derived from peripheral blood, sampled on day 0 of AZD1222 vaccination. Receptor source: an adult in good health.

V usage is TRBV19 and J usage is TRBJ2-1, with a possible D match to TRBD2 (6 bases). V shed 8 bases and J shed 4 bases, with 21 bases lying between them. The CDR3 totals 16 residues. Germline V gives CDR1 LNHDA, CDR2 SQIVND (reference sequence). The CDR3 loop reads CASSVGWGDVYNEQFF. As DNA, the CDR3 is TGTGCCAGTTCCGTAGGATGGGGGGACGTATACAATGAGCAGTTCTTC.

The table lists this clone with a few counts. This chain uses TRBV20-1 with TRBJ1-2; D unresolved. V gave up 6 bases and J gave up 5 bases, with 7 bases separating them. The CDR3 runs to 10 residues. Germline CDR1 is DFQATT and CDR2 is SNEGSKA (reference sequence). CDR3 coding DNA: TGCAGTGCCGGAGATTATGGCTACACCTTC. Its protein product is CSAGDYGYTF.

The rearrangement uses TRBV6-5 and TRBJ1-1, with D unclear. CDR3 size: 13 residues. Germline V gene sequence: CDR1 MNHEY, CDR2 SVGAGI. Trimming removed 6 bases at V and 2 bases at J, with 10 bases between. Here the CDR3 reads CASRRVLNTEAFF. In DNA form, the CDR3 reads TGTGCCAGCAGACGGGTCCTTAACACTGAAGCTTTCTTT.

This chain links TRBV2 with TRBJ2-1; D possibly matches TRBD1 or TRBD2 (5 bases each). Germline V gene sequence: CDR1 SNHLY, CDR2 FYNNEI. This CDR3 region has 12 residues. V lost 7 bases, J lost 8 bases, and 12 bases lay in between. This chain's CDR3 is CASIGERDEQFF. The CDR3 DNA follows: TGTGCCAGCATAGGGGAGAGGGATGAGCAGTTCTTC.

This chain joins TRBV14 and TRBJ1-5; tentative D call: TRBD1 (6 bases). The CDR3 consists of 15 residues. With 0 bases removed from V and 4 bases from J, the gap between germline ends came to 10 bases. Germline V CDR1 and CDR2: SGHDN, FVKESK. CDR3 sequence reads: CASSQEGQGNQPQHF. CDR3 sequence (DNA): TGTGCCAGCAGCCAAGAAGGGCAGGGGAATCAGCCCCAGCATTTT.